A single sample is the source of the 22 T cell receptor beta chains below, sequenced in a study of CD8 T cells in Susac syndrome. cDNA came from roughly 0.5 to 1 ug RNA primed by random hexamers. TCRdb fed the immunoSEQ multiplex PCR reads into MiXCR, producing one record per CDR3 protein. The table records about 150,000 distinct CDR3 sequences, 95% of them present only once. The source material was CD4+ T cells from PBMCs. These receptors originate from a human donor with Susac syndrome.

The genes are TRBV15 and TRBJ2-2, with D hard to call. CDR3 length: 18 amino acids. The V gene's germline CDR1 is LNHNV and CDR2 YYDKDF (reference sequence). The V end was cut by 0 bases, the J end by 0 bases, with 14 bases between. CDR3 amino acids: CATSRERGFRTNTGELFF. For the CDR3, the DNA is TGTGCCACCAGCAGAGAAAGAGGTTTTAGGACGAACACCGGGGAGCTGTTTTTT.

The DNA for the CDR3 is TGCAGTGCTCCCTCCTCTAGCGGGAGGTGGGAAGATACGCAGTATTTT. It specifies CSAPSSSGRWEDTQYF. The chain recombines TRBV20-1 with TRBJ2-3; 11 bases are shared with TRBD2. This CDR3 has 16 amino acids. Germline assignment: CDR1 DFQATT and CDR2 SNEGSKA (reference sequence). Trimming at V came to 5 bases and at J to 5 bases, leaving 12 bases not matched to a gene.

The rearrangement links TRBV5-6 to TRBJ2-2; TRBD1 might be the D (6 bases). Germline V gives CDR1 SGHDT, CDR2 YYEEEE. The ends were cut back, 0 bases at V and 4 bases at J, with 10 bases in the middle. This CDR3 contains 15 residues. Written as DNA, the CDR3 is TGTGCCAGCAGCTTGGTAGACAGGAGCACCGGGGAGCTGTTTTTT. Its protein is CASSLVDRSTGELFF.

This clonotype was seen once. The rearrangement joins TRBV2 to TRBJ1-4, with 7 bases fitting TRBD1. The CDR3 totals 13 residues. V dropped 10 bases and J dropped 7; count of bases not matched to a gene: 9. Looked up from germline, CDR1 is SNHLY and CDR2 is FYNNEI. Here the CDR3 reads CATRQGSAEKLFF. In DNA, the CDR3 is TGTGCCACCCGACAGGGCTCGGCTGAAAAACTGTTTTTT.

This sequence joins TRBV3-1 and TRBJ1-5; D not certain. Germline loops: CDR1 LGHDT, CDR2 YNNKEL (reference sequence). V dropped 6 bases and J dropped 0 bases, with 9 bases sitting between them. CDR3 length: 14 residues. The CDR3 DNA reads as TGTGCCAGCAGGGGCCATGGTAGCAATCAGCCCCAGCATTTT. Its protein product is CASRGHGSNQPQHF.

The rearrangement uses TRBV14 and TRBJ2-1, with a tentative D call TRBD2 (6 bases). V gave up 3 bases and J gave up 1 base, with 16 bases separating them. CDR3 length: 17 residues. Germline loops: CDR1 SGHDN, CDR2 FVKESK. This chain's CDR3 is CASSHKFWEVSYNEQFF. For the CDR3, the DNA is TGTGCCAGCAGCCACAAGTTTTGGGAGGTATCCTACAATGAGCAGTTCTTC.

This clonotype is a singleton in its sample. This chain links TRBV20-1 with TRBJ2-5; D is uncertain. The V gene's germline CDR1 is DFQATT and CDR2 SNEGSKA (reference sequence). Trimming pared 3 bases from V and 1 base from J, leaving 12 bases between. The CDR3 totals 14 residues. CDR3 coding DNA: TGCAGTGCTAGGCCTGGCCGTTTCCAAGAGACCCAGTACTTC. Translated: CSARPGRFQETQYF.

The chain has TRBV20-1 and TRBJ1-2, with TRBD1 matching over 7 bases. V lost 6 bases to trimming and J lost 1 base; unmatched junction nucleotides: 8. CDR3 length equals 14 residues. CDR1 is DFQATT and CDR2 is SNEGSKA in the germline V gene (reference sequence). The CDR3 region is CSAVTGAGNYGYTF. The CDR3 bases are TGCAGTGCCGTAACAGGGGCGGGTAACTATGGCTACACCTTC.

CDR3 region: CSVARRTAPGETQYF. The CDR3 region has the DNA TGCAGCGTTGCCCGAAGGACGGCCCCGGGGGAGACCCAGTACTTC. The chain employs TRBV29-1 and TRBJ2-5; D perhaps matches TRBD2 (5 bases). Trimming cost V 4 bases and J 5 bases, with 20 bases left between them. The CDR3 runs 15 residues. Germline assignment: CDR1 SQVTM and CDR2 ANQGSEA.

The CDR3 sequence: CASSPIGGKNIQYF. DNA for the CDR3: TGCGCCAGCAGCCCTATCGGAGGGAAAAACATTCAGTACTTC. The chain uses TRBV5-1 and TRBJ2-4; D possibly corresponds to TRBD2 (6 bases). CDR3 size: 14 residues. Germline loops: CDR1 SGHRS, CDR2 YFSETQ. Trimming took off 4 bases at V and 4 bases at J, with 12 bases between the two ends. Filled out from reference TRBV5-1 and TRBJ2-4, the complete variable domain reads KAGVTQTPRYLIKTRGQQVTLSCSPISGHRSVSWYQQTPGQGLQFLFEYFSETQRNKGNFPGRFSGRQFSNSRSEMNVSTLELGDSALYLCASSPIGGKNIQYFGAGTRLSVL.

The chain couples TRBV5-1 to TRBJ2-7; D might be TRBD1 (5 bases). Germline V gene data show CDR1 as SGHRS and CDR2 as YFSETQ. V lost 4 bases and J 1 base, leaving 9 bases between the germline ends. The CDR3 sequence is 13 residues long. The DNA of the CDR3 is TGCGCCAGCAGCGACCAGGGATCCTACGAGCAGTACTTC. Its translation: CASSDQGSYEQYF.

The chain couples TRBV20-1 to TRBJ2-3, with 8 bases matching TRBD1. The V gene's germline CDR1 is DFQATT and CDR2 SNEGSKA (reference sequence). There are 15 residues in the CDR3. J gave up 3 bases and V 1 base, and 6 bases lay outside the gene matches. CDR3 sequence (DNA): TGCAGTGCTAGAGGTCAGGGGGCGAGGACAGATACGCAGTATTTT. Its translation is CSARGQGARTDTQYF.

The chain is built from TRBV14 and TRBJ2-1; no clear D. The germline gives CDR1 SGHDN, CDR2 FVKESK. V gave up 4 bases and J gave up 6 bases, with 7 bases separating them. The CDR3 covers 12 residues. CDR3 DNA: TGTGCCAGCAGCCCTCGATTCAATGAGCAGTTCTTC. It codes for CASSPRFNEQFF.

The chain couples TRBV3-1 to TRBJ2-7; D call uncertain. CDR3 length: 12 amino acids. Germline V lookup: CDR1 LGHDT, CDR2 YNNKEL (reference sequence). V lost 4 bases, J lost 2 bases, and 6 bases lay in between. The CDR3 DNA reads as TGTGCCAGCAGCCGAGTGGCCTACGAGCAGTACTTC. This translates into CASSRVAYEQYF.

This chain links TRBV14 with TRBJ1-1, with TRBD1 identical over 8 bases. Germline trimming cut 4 bases from V and 1 base from J; bases unmatched to any gene: 2. The germline CDR1 and CDR2 sequences are SGHDN and FVKESK. The CDR3 sequence is 14 residues long. The CDR3 protein is CASSRGQGNTEAFF. The CDR3 DNA reads TGTGCCAGCAGCCGTGGACAGGGGAACACTGAAGCTTTCTTT.

This sequence joins TRBV20-1 and TRBJ2-3, with D perhaps TRBD1 or TRBD2 (5 bases each). The CDR3 runs 12 residues. Trimming shortened V by 4 bases and J by 8 bases, and 13 bases separated the two germline ends. Germline values: CDR1 DFQATT, CDR2 SNEGSKA (reference sequence). In nucleotides, the CDR3 is TGCAGTGCTAACCGGGGCCCAGCTACGCAGTATTTT. Amino acids: CSANRGPATQYF.

The rearrangement uses TRBV29-1 and TRBJ1-2; D unresolved. Trimming took off 2 bases at V and 8 bases at J, with 9 bases between the two ends. The CDR3 sequence is 11 residues long. Per the germline V gene, CDR1 is SQVTM and CDR2 is ANQGSEA. The CDR3: CSVERAGGYTF. The CDR3 nucleotides are TGCAGCGTTGAAAGGGCCGGGGGCTACACCTTC.

CDR3 DNA: TGTGCCAGCAGTTTCTCTCTAGCGGGAGCCGGGGAGCTGTTTTTT. It encodes CASSFSLAGAGELFF. The rearrangement uses TRBV28 and TRBJ2-2; 10 nucleotides match TRBD2. Germline values: CDR1 MDHEN, CDR2 SYDVKM. The CDR3 loop spans 15 amino acids. V was pared by 3 bases and J by 6 bases, with 4 bases of the junction left unmatched.

The chain uses TRBV9 and TRBJ2-1; D is undetermined. CDR3 length equals 16 residues. Germline CDR1 and CDR2: SGDLS and YYNGEE. V was shortened by 4 bases and J by 7 bases, with 21 bases between the two germline ends. This CDR3 reads CASSSQTNSPVNEQFF. In DNA form, the CDR3 reads TGTGCCAGCAGCTCGCAGACCAACTCCCCCGTGAATGAGCAGTTCTTC. Combining the CDR3 with reference TRBV9 and TRBJ2-1 gives the whole variable domain DSGVTQTPKHLITATGQRVTLRCSPRSGDLSVYWYQQSLDQGLQFLIQYYNGEERAKGNILERFSAQQFPDLHSELNLSSLELGDSALYFCASSSQTNSPVNEQFFGPGTRLTVL.

This clonotype was found once. The chain joins TRBV18 to TRBJ2-1; D may be TRBD1 (5 bases). Germline V gives CDR1 KGHSH, CDR2 LQKENI. There are 14 residues in the CDR3. The germline V and J ends were trimmed by 2 bases and 10 bases, with 15 bases remaining between them. CDR3 nucleotide sequence: TGTGCCAGCTCACCAGACAGTAAGGTGATGGAGCAGTTCTTC. This encodes CASSPDSKVMEQFF.

The chain uses TRBV29-1 and TRBJ1-5; D remains unclear. This CDR3 has 13 amino acids. Germline-derived CDR1 and CDR2 are SQVTM and ANQGSEA. V was cut by 6 bases and J by 5 bases, with 14 bases left in between. The CDR3 sequence: CSVGEGGDQPQHF. The CDR3 nucleotides read TGCAGCGTCGGGGAGGGAGGCGATCAGCCCCAGCATTTT.

This clonotype was seen just once. The rearrangement joins TRBV7-6 to TRBJ1-6; D gene uncertain. V gave up 1 base and J gave up 5 bases, with 9 bases separating them. The CDR3 is 15 residues long. Per the germline V gene, CDR1 is SGHVS and CDR2 is FNYEAQ. The CDR3 here is CASSLEGRHNSPLHF. The CDR3 bases are TGTGCCAGCAGCTTAGAAGGGAGACATAATTCACCCCTCCACTTT.